This T cell receptor (beta chain) was documented in a study of blood T cell repertoires in COVID-19. The CDR3 is made up of 11 amino acids. The germline gives CDR1 SGHRS, CDR2 YFSETQ. The ends were cut back, 2 bases at V and 7 bases at J, with 4 bases in the middle. The Seattle site enrolled patients during active infection and followed them longitudinally. How the authors handled the data: Estimation of nucleated cell counts was performed using reference gene primer amplification. Produced via immunoSEQ multiplex PCR; TCRdb's table is partial and in-frame only. That table supplies the V and J calls and clone size; D and trimming were determined from the DNA. The table records around 280,000 clones, roughly nine tenths of them present only once. A remark on this clone: Different DNA sequences within this sample yield the same CDR3.

The V gene is TRBV5-1, the J gene TRBJ2-1; D not resolved. The TCR sequence derives from a woman aged 25 to 39 with COVID-19, enrolled during active disease. Sequenced input: peripheral blood. DNA of the CDR3: TGCGCCAGCAGCTTTCGGAATGAGCAGTTCTTC. It yields the protein CASSFRNEQFF.